These 18 T cell receptor beta chains were all obtained from the same sample, sequenced in a study of shared clonotypes between healthy human individuals. Produced via immunoSEQ multiplex PCR; TCRdb's table is partial and in-frame only. Among around 2,000,000 clones listed, around 95% were seen once. Sequencing was performed on naive CD4+ T cells sorted from blood. Subset defined: CD45RA+ positively selected. The receptors originated from a man aged 18 to 29 in good health.

The chain joins TRBV6-6 to TRBJ1-1; 8 bases line up with TRBD1. CDR1 is MNHNY, CDR2 SVGAGI, per germline (reference sequence). Trimming at V came to 6 bases and at J to 4 bases, leaving 13 bases not matched to a gene. The CDR3 covers 16 residues. The CDR3 region is CASRPTTGAVATEAFF. The CDR3 DNA sequence: TGTGCCAGCAGACCCACGACAGGGGCGGTGGCCACTGAAGCTTTCTTT.

The chain recombines TRBV10-3 with TRBJ2-1; D is undetermined. CDR3 length: 11 amino acids. V was cut by 2 bases and J by 10 bases, with 6 bases left in between. Germline V gives CDR1 ENHRY, CDR2 SYGVKD. DNA of the CDR3: TGTGCCATCAGTGAGATGCGGGAGCAGTTCTTC. This translates into CAISEMREQFF.

In this sample, this clone turned up once. The chain is built from TRBV7-2 and TRBJ2-7; D gene ambiguous. V shed 4 bases and J shed 0 bases, with 13 bases lying between them. The germline CDR1 and CDR2 sequences are SGHTA and FQGNSA. The CDR3 covers 15 residues. The CDR3 sequence is CASSSRMTNSYEQYF. Written as DNA, the CDR3 is TGTGCCAGCAGCTCAAGAATGACGAACTCCTACGAGCAGTACTTC.

The chain uses TRBV7-9 and TRBJ1-2; D perhaps matches TRBD1 (5 bases). The V gene's germline CDR1 is SEHNR and CDR2 FQNEAQ (reference sequence). The CDR3 spans 13 residues. Trimming shortened V by 7 bases and J by 3 bases, and 12 bases separated the two germline ends. CDR3 loop: CASNLEGDYGYTF. CDR3 nucleotide sequence: TGTGCCAGCAACCTGGAAGGGGACTATGGCTACACCTTC. Full variable domain (rest looked up from reference TRBV7-9 and TRBJ1-2): DTGVSQNPRHKITKRGQNVTFRCDPISEHNRLYWYRQTLGQGPEFLTYFQNEAQLEKSRLLSDRFSAERPKGSFSTLEIQRTEQGDSAMYLCASNLEGDYGYTFGSGTRLTVV.

This clone was seen just once. The V and J genes are TRBV5-1 and TRBJ2-1, with 12 bases fitting TRBD2. After removal of 6 bases from V and 4 bases from J, the junction contained 2 bases not matched to a gene. The CDR3 has 14 residues. Germline V gene data show CDR1 as SGHRS and CDR2 as YFSETQ. The CDR3 sequence: CASMLAGGYNEQFF. The CDR3 coding sequence is TGCGCCAGCATGCTAGCGGGAGGGTACAATGAGCAGTTCTTC.

This chain joins TRBV28 and TRBJ1-4; 8 bases agree with TRBD1. The CDR3 contains 16 residues. Germline V gene sequence: CDR1 MDHEN, CDR2 SYDVKM. J was trimmed by 1 base and V by 5 bases; bases with no gene match: 6. CDR3 sequence: CASSPWGQETNEKLFF. The CDR3 nucleotides are TGTGCCAGCAGTCCATGGGGACAGGAAACTAATGAAAAACTGTTTTTT.

This chain joins TRBV5-1 and TRBJ2-7, with TRBD1 matching 10 bases. The germline CDR1 and CDR2 sequences are SGHRS and YFSETQ. The CDR3 is 15 amino acids. J was trimmed by 9 bases and V by 5 bases; bases with no gene match: 14. CDR3 nucleotides: TGCGCCAGCAGATCTACCGGGACAGGGGTTCTGTGGCAGTACTTC. This codes for CASRSTGTGVLWQYF.

The chain employs TRBV29-1 and TRBJ1-1; perhaps TRBD1 as D (6 bases). Trimming took off 3 bases at V and 1 base at J, with 12 bases between the two ends. Per germline, CDR1 SQVTM and CDR2 ANQGSEA. The CDR3 is 14 residues long. The CDR3 DNA follows: TGCAGCGTTGAGTGGACAGCGACGAACACTGAAGCTTTCTTT. It codes for CSVEWTATNTEAFF.

V and J are TRBV5-1 and TRBJ2-1, with TRBD2 matching 10 bases. V lost 6 bases, J lost 7 bases, and 10 bases stayed unmatched. The CDR3 is 15 residues long. Germline CDR1 reads SGHRS; CDR2 reads YFSETQ. The CDR3 protein is CASNPSGSSVNEQFF. The CDR3 DNA is TGCGCCAGCAATCCTAGCGGGAGCTCGGTAAATGAGCAGTTCTTC.

The sample holds one count of this clone. V usage is TRBV29-1 and J usage is TRBJ2-3, with a weak D call TRBD1 (5 bases). Germline assignment: CDR1 SQVTM and CDR2 ANQGSEA. This CDR3 has 18 residues. CDR3 nucleotide sequence: TGCAGTTTCGAGTACAGGCGGCCCAGGATAACTAGCACAGATACGCAGTATTTT. It translates to CSFEYRRPRITSTDTQYF.

The CDR3 DNA follows: TGCAGCGGCCTACGGGGGAGCTCCTACAATGAGCAGTTCTTC. Translating it yields CSGLRGSSYNEQFF. The chain uses TRBV29-1 and TRBJ2-1, with a possible D match to TRBD2 (6 bases). This CDR3 has 14 residues. V was trimmed by 7 bases and J by 0 bases, leaving 13 bases between them. Germline V gene data show CDR1 as SQVTM and CDR2 as ANQGSEA.

V gene TRBV6-1 combines with J gene TRBJ2-1; 10 nucleotides match TRBD2. Germline V gene sequence: CDR1 MNHNS, CDR2 SASEGT. V trimming: 0 bases; J trimming: 9 bases; junction bases outside the gene matches: 8. The CDR3 extends over 16 amino acids. The chain's CDR3 is CASSEAELAGVSEQFF. CDR3 sequence (DNA): TGTGCCAGCAGTGAAGCGGAGCTAGCGGGAGTTAGTGAGCAGTTCTTC.

The V and J genes are TRBV6-5 and TRBJ2-1; 15 bases are shared with TRBD2. CDR1 and CDR2 from the germline V gene are MNHEY and SVGAGI. The V and J ends lost 4 bases and 6 bases, in that order; junction bases with no gene match: 4. CDR3 length equals 16 residues. CDR3 amino acids: CASSFRTSGRANEQFF. The CDR3, as DNA: TGTGCCAGCAGTTTTCGGACTAGCGGGAGGGCCAATGAGCAGTTCTTC.

The chain joins TRBV5-1 to TRBJ2-3; a weak D match, TRBD2 (6 bases). CDR1 and CDR2 (germline): SGHRS, YFSETQ. The CDR3 covers 13 residues. The V end was cut by 4 bases, the J end by 4 bases, with 10 bases between. The CDR3 loop reads CASSVPGADTQYF. CDR3 sequence (DNA): TGCGCCAGCAGCGTCCCGGGGGCAGATACGCAGTATTTT.

The DNA for the CDR3 is TGCGCCAGCAGCCAAGATCTTGTGCCCGGAAGGTACGGCGAGCAGTACTTC. Protein: CASSQDLVPGRYGEQYF. This chain connects TRBV4-3 to TRBJ2-7, with D unresolved. Trimming removed 0 bases at V and 6 bases at J, with 21 bases between. CDR1 LGHNA and CDR2 YSLEER come from the germline V gene. CDR3 size: 17 residues.

This chain connects TRBV25-1 to TRBJ2-1; 9 bases are a match to TRBD2. CDR1 and CDR2 from the germline V gene are MGHDK and SYGVNS. J gave up 7 bases and V 2 bases, and 6 bases lay outside the gene matches. The CDR3 length is 15 residues. The DNA for the CDR3 is TGTGCCAGCAGTGAAACGGTAGCGGGAGTGAATGAGCAGTTCTTC. This codes for CASSETVAGVNEQFF.

This clone was seen once. Other nucleotide sequences from this sample produce the same CDR3. As DNA, the CDR3 is TGTGCCAGCAGTTATCGGCAGGGGGGCTATGGCTACACCTTC. Its protein product is CASSYRQGGYGYTF. The V call is TRBV6-5, the J call TRBJ1-2, with 7 bases matching TRBD1. This CDR3 comprises 14 residues. The trim removed 3 bases at V and 4 bases at J, leaving 5 bases unmatched. The germline V gene encodes CDR1 MNHEY and CDR2 SVGAGI.

V gene TRBV18 combines with J gene TRBJ2-2; D is ambiguous. The CDR3 is 16 amino acids. V lost 3 bases to trimming and J lost 7 bases, with 18 bases between them. CDR1 and CDR2 (germline): KGHSH, LQKENI. CDR3 sequence reads: CASSPSVGFVGGELFF. CDR3 DNA: TGTGCCAGCTCACCGTCAGTAGGATTCGTGGGCGGGGAGCTGTTTTTT.